A selection of T cell receptor beta chains follows, all from one sample in a study of graft-versus-host responses after intestinal transplantation. Assay used: immunoSEQ multiplex PCR; TCRdb lists only in-frame clones, some missing. The sample lists under 90,000 clones, around 93% occurring once. The specimen comprised PBMCs, sampled 98 days after intestinal transplantation. The origin of the receptors is a human patient who received an intestinal transplant, so some T cells may come from the graft donor. Both conserved end residues are part of each CDR3. D genes are given only for firm matches. The size field is filled for only some rows; it gives once, few, many or a size class.

v_call	d_call	j_call	clone_size	cdr3_aa	cdr3_nt
TRBV7-9	TRBD2	TRBJ2-5	.	CASSLSGSSFQETQYF	TGTGCCAGCAGCTTAAGCGGGAGCTCCTTTCAAGAGACCCAGTACTTC
TRBV25-1	.	TRBJ1-1	once	CASSGVAEAFF	TGTGCCAGCAGTGGAGTGGCTGAAGCTTTCTTT
TRBV11-3	.	TRBJ2-3	.	CASSLGGGWRGEGGTDTQYF	TGTGCCAGCAGCCTCGGTGGAGGGTGGCGGGGTGAAGGGGGCACAGATACGCAGTATTTT
TRBV14	.	TRBJ1-5	once	CASSHSSRESNQPQHF	TGTGCCAGCAGCCACTCTTCAAGGGAGAGTAATCAGCCCCAGCATTTT
TRBV4-1	.	TRBJ2-3	.	CASSQVWARTLTDTQYF	TGCGCCAGCAGCCAAGTTTGGGCGAGGACTCTCACAGATACGCAGTATTTT
TRBV6-6	.	TRBJ2-4	.	CASSSGIKKYF	TGTGCCAGCAGCTCCGGGATAAAGAAGTACTTC
TRBV7-7	TRBD1	TRBJ1-6	.	CASSLEMDRGLGNSPLHF	TGTGCCAGCAGCTTAGAAATGGACAGGGGGTTAGGTAATTCACCCCTCCACTTT
TRBV27	TRBD2	TRBJ2-7	.	CASSLTLAETSYEQYF	TGTGCCAGCAGTCTCACTCTAGCGGAGACTTCCTACGAGCAGTACTTC
TRBV27	TRBD2	TRBJ2-3	.	CASSSRTSGRATDTQYF	TGTGCCAGCAGTTCACGGACTAGCGGGAGGGCCACAGATACGCAGTATTTT
TRBV5-3	TRBD2	TRBJ2-3	.	CARSVGLAGEWGTDTQYF	TGTGCCAGAAGCGTGGGACTAGCGGGGGAGTGGGGCACAGATACGCAGTATTTT
TRBV7-6	TRBD2	TRBJ2-1	.	CASSLGLAGGFGEYSEQFF	TGTGCCAGCAGCTTAGGACTAGCGGGAGGGTTTGGGGAGTACAGTGAGCAGTTCTTC
TRBV5-4	.	TRBJ2-1	few	CASSRQYNEQFF	TGTGCCAGCAGTCGACAGTACAATGAGCAGTTCTTC
TRBV10-1	.	TRBJ1-2	.	CASSQSQRSRTYGYTF	TGCGCCAGCAGTCAGTCACAAAGATCGCGAACCTATGGCTACACCTTC
TRBV4-1	.	TRBJ2-7	.	CASSQVGETGRYHQGFREQYF	TGCGCCAGCAGCCAAGTCGGTGAGACAGGCCGGTACCACCAAGGGTTTCGCGAGCAGTACTTC
TRBV9	.	TRBJ2-3	once	CASSVTGASTGTQYF	TGTGCCAGCAGCGTCACGGGAGCCTCGACAGGTACGCAGTATTTT
TRBV29-1	.	TRBJ1-2	.	CSVEGFLYGYTF	TGCAGCGTTGAGGGATTCCTCTATGGCTACACCTTC
TRBV6-5	.	TRBJ1-2	.	CAGGGGYGYTF	TGTGCCGGAGGAGGGGGCTATGGCTACACCTTC
TRBV5-1	.	TRBJ1-2	.	CASSLVQGPSYGYTF	TGCGCCAGCAGCTTGGTTCAGGGGCCTTCATATGGCTACACCTTC
TRBV9	.	TRBJ2-3	.	CASGASPQYF	TGTGCCAGCGGGGCTAGTCCCCAGTATTTT
TRBV2	TRBD1	TRBJ2-5	few	CASRQGAETQYF	TGTGCCAGCAGACAGGGGGCAGAGACCCAGTACTTC
TRBV19	TRBD1	TRBJ1-5	.	CASSITGAGQPQHF	TGTGCCAGTAGTATCACAGGGGCGGGACAGCCCCAGCATTTT
TRBV5-5	.	TRBJ2-1	.	CASSLAVGGYNEQFF	TGTGCCAGCAGCTTGGCAGTGGGTGGCTACAATGAGCAGTTCTTC
TRBV7-9	TRBD1	TRBJ2-7	.	CASLRTGRIYEQYF	TGTGCCAGCCTTCGGACAGGCCGGATCTACGAGCAGTACTTC
TRBV19	.	TRBJ1-5	.	CASSIMGNNQPQHF	TGTGCCAGTAGTATAATGGGGAACAATCAGCCCCAGCATTTT
TRBV28	.	TRBJ1-2	once	CASSHGYSNYGYTF	TGTGCCAGCAGTCATGGGTATTCTAACTATGGCTACACCTTC
TRBV7-3	TRBD2	TRBJ2-2	.	CASSLGLAGATGELFF	TGTGCCAGCAGCTTAGGACTAGCGGGGGCCACCGGGGAGCTGTTTTTT
TRBV6-1	TRBD1	TRBJ2-7	once	CASSSGRGLPYEQYF	TGTGCCAGCAGTTCCGGCAGGGGGCTGCCCTACGAGCAGTACTTC